This T cell receptor beta chain was recovered during a study of blood T cell repertoires in COVID-19. Method: immunoSEQ multiplex PCR; TCRdb's copy keeps in-frame clones and lacks some. Of 350,000 to 400,000 clones listed, roughly nine tenths were seen once; the top ten hold 0.8% to 0.9%. CDR1 and CDR2 (germline): MRHNA, SNTAGT. This CDR3 contains 14 residues. V lost 6 bases and J lost 2; bases outside the gene matches: 5. The receptor was derived from a woman between 35 and 50 years old who had been exposed to COVID-19. The chain employs TRBV6-4 and TRBJ1-2, with 8 positions matching TRBD1. Source material: PBMCs or T cells enriched from blood (not recorded which). In DNA, the CDR3 is TGTGCCAGCAGCACTGGACAGGGCAACTATGGCTACACCTTC. This encodes CASSTGQGNYGYTF.